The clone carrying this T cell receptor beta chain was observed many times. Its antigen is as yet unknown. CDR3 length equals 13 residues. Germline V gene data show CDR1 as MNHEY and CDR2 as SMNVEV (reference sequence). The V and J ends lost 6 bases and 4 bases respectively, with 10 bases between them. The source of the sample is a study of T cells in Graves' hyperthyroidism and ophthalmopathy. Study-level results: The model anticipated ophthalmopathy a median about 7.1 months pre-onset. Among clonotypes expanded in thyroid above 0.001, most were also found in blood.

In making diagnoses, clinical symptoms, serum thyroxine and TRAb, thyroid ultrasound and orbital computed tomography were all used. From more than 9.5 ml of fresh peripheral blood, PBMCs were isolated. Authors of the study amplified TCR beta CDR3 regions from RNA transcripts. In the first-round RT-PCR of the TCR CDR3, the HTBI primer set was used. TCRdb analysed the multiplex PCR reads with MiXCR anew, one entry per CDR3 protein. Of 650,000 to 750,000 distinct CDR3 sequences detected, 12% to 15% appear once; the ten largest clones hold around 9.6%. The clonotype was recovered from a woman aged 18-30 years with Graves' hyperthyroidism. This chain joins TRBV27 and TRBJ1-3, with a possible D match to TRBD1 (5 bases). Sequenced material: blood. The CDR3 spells CASSGRAGNTIYF. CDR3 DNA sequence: TGTGCCAGCAGCGGCAGGGCGGGAAACACCATATATTTT.